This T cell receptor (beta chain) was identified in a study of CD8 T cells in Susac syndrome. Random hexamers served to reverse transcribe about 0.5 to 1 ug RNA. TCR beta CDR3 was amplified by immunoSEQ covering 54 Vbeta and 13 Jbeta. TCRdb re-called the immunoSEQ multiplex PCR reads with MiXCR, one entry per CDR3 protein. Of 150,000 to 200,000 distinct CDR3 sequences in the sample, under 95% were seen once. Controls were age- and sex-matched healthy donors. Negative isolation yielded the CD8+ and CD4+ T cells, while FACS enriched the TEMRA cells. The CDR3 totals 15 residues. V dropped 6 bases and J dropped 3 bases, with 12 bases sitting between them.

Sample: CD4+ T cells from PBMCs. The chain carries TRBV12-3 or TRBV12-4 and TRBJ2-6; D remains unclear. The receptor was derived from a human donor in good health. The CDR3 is CASSSDFFGANVLTF. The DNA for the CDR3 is TGTGCCAGCAGCTCCGACTTCTTTGGGGCCAACGTCCTGACTTTC.